This paragraph covers one T cell receptor beta chain sequence. The antigen is unknown. cDNA reverse transcribed from extracted RNA served as the sequencing template. Generated by immunoSEQ multiplex PCR, the TCRdb table keeps only in-frame clones and is missing some. The sample carries 180,000 or so clones, roughly 50% recorded once. This specimen belongs to a study of CD8+ T cells in alopecia areata. Looking at the study overall: Scoring treated patients' severity relied on the percentage of scalp area affected. Regarding the study as a whole: TCRs were shared less clearly across patients than in mice, possibly for HLA-related reasons. Both scalp clonality and the expanded CD8+ clones among the top 100 showed a significant decrease with tofacitinib. While patients received tofacitinib, many expanded lesional clones remained present in scalp and blood.

CDR1 is SGHAT, CDR2 FQNNGV, per germline. The V gene lost 5 bases and the J gene lost 1 base, with 9 bases spanning the gap. The CDR3 spans 14 residues. Treatment meaning: oral pan-JAK inhibitor, 5-10 mg twice daily. The rearrangement links TRBV11-2 to TRBJ2-1; D not resolved. The input for sequencing was CD8+ T cells sorted from blood, taken at week 24, from a patient treated with tofacitinib. The origin of this receptor is a human donor with alopecia areata. CDR3: CASSLEISYNEQFF. The CDR3 DNA reads TGTGCCAGCAGCCTGGAGATTTCCTACAATGAGCAGTTCTTC.